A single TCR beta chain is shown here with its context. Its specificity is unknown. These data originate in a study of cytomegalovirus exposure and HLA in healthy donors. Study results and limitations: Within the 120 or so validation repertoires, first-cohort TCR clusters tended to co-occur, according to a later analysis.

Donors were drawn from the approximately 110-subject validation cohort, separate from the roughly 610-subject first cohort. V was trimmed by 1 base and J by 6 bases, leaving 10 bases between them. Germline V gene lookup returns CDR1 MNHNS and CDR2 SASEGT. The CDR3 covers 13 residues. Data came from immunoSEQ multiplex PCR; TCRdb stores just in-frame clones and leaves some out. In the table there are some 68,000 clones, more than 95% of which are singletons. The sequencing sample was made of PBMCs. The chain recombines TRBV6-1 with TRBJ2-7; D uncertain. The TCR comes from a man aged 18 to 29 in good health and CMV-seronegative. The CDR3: CASSEGRQVEQYF. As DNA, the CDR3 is TGTGCCAGCAGTGAAGGCAGGCAGGTCGAGCAGTACTTC.